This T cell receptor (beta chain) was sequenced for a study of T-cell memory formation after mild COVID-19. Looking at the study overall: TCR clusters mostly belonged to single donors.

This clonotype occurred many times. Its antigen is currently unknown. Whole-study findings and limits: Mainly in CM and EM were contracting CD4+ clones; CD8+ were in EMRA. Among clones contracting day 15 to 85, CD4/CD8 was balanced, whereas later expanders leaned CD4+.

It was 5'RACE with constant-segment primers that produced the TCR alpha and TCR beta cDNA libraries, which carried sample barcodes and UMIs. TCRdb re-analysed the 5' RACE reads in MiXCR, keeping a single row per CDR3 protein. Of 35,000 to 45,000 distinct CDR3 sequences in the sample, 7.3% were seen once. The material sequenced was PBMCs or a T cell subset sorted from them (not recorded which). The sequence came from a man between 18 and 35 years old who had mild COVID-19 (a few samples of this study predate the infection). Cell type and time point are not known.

CDR3 coding DNA: TGTGCCAGCAGCGGCATTTCGAATACGCAGTATTTT. It codes for CASSGISNTQYF. The chain couples TRBV7-9 to TRBJ2-3, with unresolved D. The CDR3 covers 12 residues. V shed 5 bases and J shed 7 bases, with 10 bases lying between them. The V gene's germline CDR1 is SEHNR and CDR2 FQNEAQ (reference sequence). Complete variable domain (other parts from reference TRBV7-9 and TRBJ2-3): DTGVSQNPRHKITKRGQNVTFRCDPISEHNRLYWYRQTLGQGPEFLTYFQNEAQLEKSRLLSDRFSAERPKGSFSTLEIQRTEQGDSAMYLCASSGISNTQYFGPGTRLTVL.